This paragraph covers one T cell receptor beta chain sequence. Its specificity is unknown. The data belong to a study of CD8+ T cells in alopecia areata. Study-wide points: Expanded CD8+ clones among the top 100, as well as scalp clonality, were significantly decreased by tofacitinib.

Investigators isolated RNA and reverse transcribed it into cDNA to act as the sequencing template. The method was immunoSEQ multiplex PCR; TCRdb's version includes in-frame clones alone and lacks a portion of them. The sample lists more than 110,000 clones; roughly 50% were seen once. Losses at the gene ends were 9 bases for V and 12 bases for J; bases not matched to a gene: 5. Germline V gene lookup returns CDR1 MGHDK and CDR2 SYGVNS. The CDR3 runs to 12 residues. Sample treatment: oral pan-JAK inhibitor, 5-10 mg twice daily. The clonotype originates from a human donor with alopecia areata. The chain uses TRBV25-1 and TRBJ2-1; 13 positions agree with TRBD2. The sequencing here drew on CD8+ T cells sorted from blood, taken at week 4, from a patient treated with tofacitinib. The CDR3 loop reads CARGLAGVGQFF. In DNA, the CDR3 is TGTGCCAGAGGACTAGCGGGGGTAGGGCAGTTCTTC.